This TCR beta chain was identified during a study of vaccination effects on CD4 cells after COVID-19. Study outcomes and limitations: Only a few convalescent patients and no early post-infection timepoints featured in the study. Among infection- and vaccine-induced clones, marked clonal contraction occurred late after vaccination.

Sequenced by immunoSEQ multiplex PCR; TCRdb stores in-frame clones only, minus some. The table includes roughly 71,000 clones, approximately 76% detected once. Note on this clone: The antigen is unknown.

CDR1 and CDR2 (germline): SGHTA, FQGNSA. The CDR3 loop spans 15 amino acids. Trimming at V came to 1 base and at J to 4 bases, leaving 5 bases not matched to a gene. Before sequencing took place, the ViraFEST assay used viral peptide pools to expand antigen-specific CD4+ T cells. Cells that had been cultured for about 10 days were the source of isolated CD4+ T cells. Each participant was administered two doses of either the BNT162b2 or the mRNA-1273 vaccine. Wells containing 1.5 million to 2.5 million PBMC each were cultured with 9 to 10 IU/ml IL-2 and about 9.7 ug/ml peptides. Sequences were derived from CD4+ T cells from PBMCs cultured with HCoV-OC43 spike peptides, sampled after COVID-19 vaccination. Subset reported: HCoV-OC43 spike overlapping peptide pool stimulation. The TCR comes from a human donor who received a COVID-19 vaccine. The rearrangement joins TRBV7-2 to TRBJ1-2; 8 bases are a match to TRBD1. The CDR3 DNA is TGTGCCAGCAGCTTAGTTACTCAGGGGGCCTATGGCTACACCTTC. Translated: CASSLVTQGAYGYTF.